This T cell receptor beta chain was retrieved from a study of blood T cell repertoires in COVID-19. The CDR3 has 17 amino acids. V lost 1 base to trimming and J lost 6 bases; unmatched junction nucleotides: 15. The V gene's germline CDR1 is GTSNPN and CDR2 SVGIG (reference sequence). Sequenced by immunoSEQ multiplex PCR; TCRdb stores in-frame clones only, minus some. The sample consists of 110,000 or so clones, about nine tenths of them appearing once. Sample: peripheral blood. The chain recombines TRBV30 with TRBJ2-1; 7 positions match TRBD2. The sequence came from a woman between 45 and 65 years old with acute or convalescent COVID-19. Here the CDR3 DNA reads TGTGCCTGGAGTGGGGGGAGGATAGGACTAGGAGGCAATGAGCAGTTCTTC. This codes for CAWSGGRIGLGGNEQFF. The whole variable domain, remainder taken from reference TRBV30 and TRBJ2-1, is SQTIHQWPATLVQPVGSPLSLECTVEGTSNPNLYWYRQAAGRGLQLLFYSVGIGQISSEVPQNLSASRPQDRQFILSSKKLLLSDSGFYLCAWSGGRIGLGGNEQFFGPGTRLTVL.